A single sample is the source of the 17 T cell receptor beta chains below, sequenced in a study of response to subunit inactivated influenza vaccine listed by TCRdb under 2018. Library method: RT-PCR. Sequencing was performed on an Illumina HiSeq 2500. TCRdb's own reprocessing of the public reads used fastp at Q25 and MiXCR and kept productive beta chains. Each entry is one CDR3 protein sequence, shown with its most common DNA and genes. The sample data list approximately 530,000 distinct CDR3 sequences, and about 7.2% of these were observed just once. Jointly, the top ten make up around 12% of the sample. This specimen consisted of PBMCs from blood, obtained around 2 years after vaccination. Source of these receptors: a man in his fifties or sixties who received an inactivated influenza vaccine. Donor details come from another sample of the same person, matched by shared clones.

This clonotype was found many times. This sequence joins TRBV5-1 and TRBJ2-1, with unresolved D. Germline loops: CDR1 SGHRS, CDR2 YFSETQ. The CDR3 runs to 18 residues. V was pared by 0 bases and J by 0 bases, with 16 bases between. CDR3 DNA sequence: TGCGCCAGCAGCTTGGGTGGGCGGTCCCTCAGCTCCTACAATGAGCAGTTCTTC. Its translation: CASSLGGRSLSSYNEQFF.

This clonotype appeared a few times. For the CDR3, the DNA is TGCAGTGCTAGCAGGGGTAGCCCAAATGAGCAGTTCTTC. This codes for CSASRGSPNEQFF. The chain has TRBV20-1 and TRBJ2-1; tentatively, D is TRBD1 (6 bases). Trimming removed 3 bases from V and 7 bases from J, with 13 bases in between. The CDR3 is 13 residues long. Germline CDR1 is DFQATT and CDR2 is SNEGSKA (reference sequence).

Only a few counts were recorded for this clonotype. This chain uses TRBV24-1 with TRBJ2-2, with D tentatively TRBD2 (6 bases). V was shortened by 3 bases and J by 3 bases, with 10 bases between the two germline ends. CDR1 is KGHDR and CDR2 is SFDVKD in the germline V gene. The CDR3 loop spans 15 amino acids. The CDR3 nucleotides are TGTGCCACCAGTGATATGACTAGGGACACCGGGGAGCTGTTTTTT. This sequence encodes CATSDMTRDTGELFF.

In its sample, this clonotype was seen many times. This chain connects TRBV12-3 or TRBV12-4 to TRBJ2-7, with 9 bases identical to TRBD1. The CDR3 extends over 14 amino acids. Trimming cost V 3 bases and J 3 bases; bases outside gene matches: 3. CDR3 loop: CASSFRTGDYEQYF. Here the CDR3 DNA reads TGTGCCAGCAGTTTCAGGACAGGGGACTACGAGCAGTACTTC.

The chain has TRBV11-1 and TRBJ1-1; D is unclear. V dropped 0 bases and J dropped 2 bases, with 19 bases sitting between them. Germline assignment: CDR1 SGHAT and CDR2 FQDESV (reference sequence). The CDR3 has 18 residues. The DNA for the CDR3 is TGTGCCAGCAGCTTAGCGAAGGTGGGTCAGGCGATAAACACTGAAGCTTTCTTT. It codes for CASSLAKVGQAINTEAFF.

This clonotype was detected many times. The chain has TRBV3-1 and TRBJ2-2; D possibly corresponds to TRBD1 (5 bases). This CDR3 is 13 amino acids long. Between the trimmed V and J ends, which lost 3 bases and 7 bases, there was a span of 9 bases. Germline loops: CDR1 LGHDT, CDR2 YNNKEL (reference sequence). The DNA for the CDR3 is TGTGCCAGCAGCCAGCAGGGAATCGGGGAGCTGTTTTTT. Translating it yields CASSQQGIGELFF.

This clonotype was seen ten or more times. V usage is TRBV20-1 and J usage is TRBJ2-3; D is uncertain. This CDR3 contains 13 residues. Germline V gene lookup returns CDR1 DFQATT and CDR2 SNEGSKA (reference sequence). Between the trimmed V and J ends, which lost 4 bases and 4 bases, there was a span of 12 bases. The CDR3 region is CSATRVAADTQYF. The CDR3 DNA sequence: TGCAGTGCTACCCGCGTTGCGGCAGATACGCAGTATTTT.

This clonotype was found many times. The gene calls are TRBV29-1 and TRBJ1-2; D might be TRBD1 (5 bases). The V gene's germline CDR1 is SQVTM and CDR2 ANQGSEA. Trimming removed 3 bases at V and 3 bases at J, with 20 bases between. The CDR3 runs 16 residues. The CDR3 loop reads CSVEGLGPGSDYGYTF. Written as DNA, the CDR3 is TGCAGCGTTGAGGGTTTGGGGCCGGGGAGCGACTATGGCTACACCTTC.

This clonotype was detected only a few times. The chain couples TRBV5-6 to TRBJ1-6, with a possible D match to TRBD1 (6 bases). The CDR3 is made up of 16 amino acids. From germline, CDR1 is SGHDT and CDR2 YYEEEE. The V end lost 3 bases, the J end lost 4 bases, and 14 bases lay between the germline ends. The DNA for the CDR3 is TGTGCCAGCAGCTCCCAAGGACAGATTTATAATTCACCCCTCCACTTT. Its translation: CASSSQGQIYNSPLHF.

The table lists this clonotype with many counts. The chain recombines TRBV15 with TRBJ2-2, with D maybe TRBD1 (5 bases). The germline V gene has CDR1 LNHNV and CDR2 YYDKDF (reference sequence). The CDR3 has 14 amino acids. Trimming pared 2 bases from V and 1 base from J, leaving 5 bases between. Written as DNA, the CDR3 is TGTGCCACCAGCAGACAGGGGAACACCGGGGAGCTGTTTTTT. As protein: CATSRQGNTGELFF.

This clonotype was seen many times. The J gene is TRBJ1-4, the V gene TRBV28, with D unclear. Per the germline V gene, CDR1 is MDHEN and CDR2 is SYDVKM. The CDR3 is made up of 14 amino acids. The V and J ends lost 10 bases and 0 bases respectively, with 12 bases between them. The chain's CDR3 is CATRGWTTNEKLFF. CDR3 nucleotides: TGTGCCACCCGGGGATGGACAACTAATGAAAAACTGTTTTTT.

The genes are TRBV27 and TRBJ2-7; 9 nucleotides match TRBD1. Per germline, CDR1 MNHEY and CDR2 SMNVEV (reference sequence). Trimming took 8 bases from V and 5 from J; bases not matched to a gene: 7. CDR3 length equals 13 residues. As DNA, the CDR3 is TGTGCCAGCGGAGGGACAGGGACCCACGAGCAGTACTTC. Encoded protein: CASGGTGTHEQYF.

The table lists this clonotype with many counts. The chain recombines TRBV4-3 with TRBJ2-6; D is perhaps TRBD1 (5 bases). With 6 bases removed from V and 0 bases from J, the gap between germline ends came to 9 bases. The germline CDR1 and CDR2 sequences are LGHNA and YSLEER. The CDR3 consists of 15 residues. In DNA form, the CDR3 reads TGCGCCAGCAGAGACAGAAGCTCTGGGGCCAACGTCCTGACTTTC. This sequence encodes CASRDRSSGANVLTF.

V and J are TRBV18 and TRBJ2-7; D gene ambiguous. Per the germline V gene, CDR1 is KGHSH and CDR2 is LQKENI. CDR3 length: 12 amino acids. Trimming left V 1 base short and J 3 bases short, with 4 bases between. The CDR3 sequence: CASSPRNYEQYF. CDR3 nucleotide sequence: TGTGCCAGCTCACCACGGAACTACGAGCAGTACTTC.

The chain links TRBV20-1 to TRBJ1-1; 9 positions match TRBD1. The CDR3 has 12 amino acids. After removal of 8 bases from V and 3 bases from J, the junction contained 4 bases not matched to a gene. Germline V lookup: CDR1 DFQATT, CDR2 SNEGSKA (reference sequence). The CDR3 DNA is TGCAGTACGGGACAGGGTGACACTGAAGCTTTCTTT. Its protein product is CSTGQGDTEAFF.

The V gene is TRBV11-2, the J gene TRBJ2-1, with TRBD2 matching over 12 bases. Germline V gene sequence: CDR1 SGHAT, CDR2 FQNNGV. V shed 4 bases, J shed 2 bases, and the junction held 3 bases outside the gene matches. The CDR3 loop spans 16 amino acids. CDR3 nucleotides: TGTGCCAGCAGCTCCACTAGCGGGGGGACCTACAATGAGCAGTTCTTC. Its protein is CASSSTSGGTYNEQFF.

Worth noting for this clonotype: This sequence may be a read error, since a much larger clone differs from it by one base. This sequence joins TRBV10-3 and TRBJ2-3; 9 bases are shared with TRBD1. The length of the CDR3 is 16 residues. In germline, CDR1 is ENHRY, CDR2 SYGVKD. Trimming removed 3 bases from V and 1 base from J; junction bases left unmatched: 5. The CDR3 here is CAISEGTGYRTDTQYF. The CDR3 DNA is TGTGCCATCAGTGAAGGGACAGGGTATCGCACAGATACGCAGTATTTT.